This TCR beta chain emerged from a study of OX40 agonist ivuxolimab in advanced cancers. Sequencing was performed with immunoSEQ multiplex PCR; in TCRdb, only in-frame clones are kept and a portion is missing. The profile shows tens of thousands of clones, around 90% of them singletons. CDR3 length: 13 residues. Germline V CDR1 and CDR2: SGHVS, FNYEAQ. This clone was seen a few times. One junction end does not reproduce the germline sequence, and a read error may be involved. The chain carries TRBV7-6 and TRBJ1-2, with 9 bases fitting TRBD1. The input for sequencing was CD4+ or CD8+ T cells sorted from blood, taken in a trial of the OX40 agonist ivuxolimab. The TCR was taken from an adult with an advanced solid tumor such as melanoma, head and neck, liver or kidney cancer. The CDR3 spells CASSLADRGNPHF. Written as DNA, the CDR3 is TGTGCCAGCAGCTTGGCCGACAGGGGGAATCCCCACTTC. The entire variable domain, with the rest obtained from reference TRBV7-6 and TRBJ1-2, is as follows: GAGVSQSPRYKVTKRGQDVALRCDPISGHVSLYWYRQALGQGPEFLTYFNYEAQQDKSGLPNDRFSAERPEGSISTLTIQRTEQRDSAMYRCASSLADRGNPHFGSGTRLTVV.